The entry below gives a single TCR beta chain sequence along with its context. This specimen comes from a study of control samples from healthy donors and cancer patients. Repertoires were generated with immunoSEQ multiplex PCR, while TCRdb's copy carries only in-frame clones and drops some. The table records fewer than 150,000 clones, about nine tenths of them present only once. The CDR3 extends over 12 amino acids. V lost 6 bases, J lost 7 bases, and 8 bases lay in between. The germline CDR1 and CDR2 sequences are SGHNT and YYREEE (reference sequence). The sequenced sample was blood. The rearrangement joins TRBV5-4 to TRBJ1-6, with unresolved D. This TCR was sampled from a woman aged 18-29 years in good health. CDR3 DNA sequence: TGTGCCAGCACATTCGGAAATTCACCCCTCCACTTT. It is translated as CASTFGNSPLHF.